These 20 T cell receptor beta chains were all obtained from the same sample, sequenced in a study of shared T cell receptors in the human thymus. Profiled with immunoSEQ multiplex PCR; TCRdb holds only in-frame clones, not every one. The data contain roughly 700,000 clones, roughly 88% of them singletons. The same data also went into a second study, on human thymus T cells.

The sample consisted of thymocytes. These receptors were collected from a boy less than two years old with a congenital heart defect.

This clone was counted a few times. The CDR3 protein is CAWSPDRVYEQYF. In nucleotides, the CDR3 is TGTGCCTGGAGCCCAGACAGGGTCTACGAGCAGTACTTC. The chain uses TRBV30 and TRBJ2-7; 7 nucleotides agree with TRBD1. This CDR3 spans 13 amino acids. The V and J ends lost 3 bases and 3 bases, in that order; junction bases with no gene match: 5. CDR1 and CDR2 (germline): GTSNPN, SVGIG (reference sequence).

The chain combines TRBV5-4 with TRBJ1-4; 12 bases map to TRBD1. Germline lookup yields CDR1 SGHNT and CDR2 YYREEE (reference sequence). The CDR3 totals 14 residues. V lost 4 bases to trimming and J lost 8 bases; unmatched junction nucleotides: 3. CDR3 nucleotides: TGTGCCAGCAGCAGGGACAGGGGGCGAGAAAAACTGTTTTTT. Its protein product is CASSRDRGREKLFF.

The chain links TRBV4-2 to TRBJ2-1; 7 bases are shared with TRBD2. The V gene's germline CDR1 is LGHNA and CDR2 YNFKEQ. J was trimmed by 6 bases and V by 4 bases; bases with no gene match: 9. This CDR3 contains 15 residues. The CDR3 reads CASSPKRDRVNEQFF. CDR3 in DNA: TGTGCCAGCAGCCCAAAGCGGGATAGGGTCAATGAGCAGTTCTTC.

CDR3 in amino acids: CASRIQENTEAFF. The CDR3 bases are TGCGCCAGCAGGATACAGGAAAACACTGAAGCTTTCTTT. The chain couples TRBV10-2 to TRBJ1-1; a weak D match, TRBD1 (5 bases). V lost 6 bases, J lost 2 bases, and 10 bases lay in between. Germline V CDR1 and CDR2: WSHSY, SAAADI. The CDR3 spans 13 residues.

The chain employs TRBV6-4 and TRBJ1-1; D is perhaps TRBD1 (6 bases). V dropped 4 bases and J dropped 2 bases, with 11 bases sitting between them. The length of the CDR3 is 14 residues. Germline V gives CDR1 MRHNA, CDR2 SNTAGT. CDR3 in amino acids: CASSGTGRNTEAFF. The CDR3 DNA reads as TGTGCCAGCAGTGGTACAGGGAGAAACACTGAAGCTTTCTTT.

The rearrangement uses TRBV4-2 and TRBJ2-3, with TRBD2 matching over 8 bases. The CDR3 spans 18 residues. With V trimmed by 1 base and J by 3 bases, 12 bases remained unmatched. Germline V gene lookup returns CDR1 LGHNA and CDR2 YNFKEQ. CDR3 loop: CASSQGGPLAGGTDTQYF. CDR3 nucleotides: TGTGCCAGCAGCCAAGGAGGGCCTTTGGCGGGAGGAACAGATACGCAGTATTTT.

V and J are TRBV28 and TRBJ1-1, with a possible D match to TRBD1 (6 bases). V was trimmed by 4 bases and J by 4 bases, leaving 13 bases between them. The CDR3 covers 14 residues. From germline, CDR1 is MDHEN and CDR2 SYDVKM. CDR3 coding DNA: TGTGCCAGCAGTTGTGTGAGGGGGTGCACTGAAGCTTTCTTT. Amino acids: CASSCVRGCTEAFF.

V and J are TRBV4-2 and TRBJ2-5; perhaps TRBD2 as D (5 bases). Germline V CDR1 and CDR2: LGHNA, YNFKEQ. CDR3 length: 14 amino acids. The V gene lost 4 bases and the J gene lost 5 bases, with 14 bases spanning the gap. The CDR3 reads CASSLRGMGETQYF. CDR3 DNA sequence: TGTGCCAGCAGCCTAAGAGGGATGGGGGAGACCCAGTACTTC.

This chain connects TRBV5-4 to TRBJ2-2, with 12 positions matching TRBD2. Germline CDR1 is SGHNT and CDR2 is YYREEE (reference sequence). The CDR3 consists of 17 residues. The J segment lost 1 base and the V segment lost 3 bases, leaving 4 bases of the junction unmatched. The CDR3 coding sequence is TGTGCCAGCAGCTGTAGACTAGCGGGAGTGAACACCGGGGAGCTGTTTTTT. It codes for CASSCRLAGVNTGELFF.

The rearrangement links TRBV27 to TRBJ2-5, with no clear D. Germline values: CDR1 MNHEY, CDR2 SMNVEV (reference sequence). The CDR3 has 14 residues. V was shortened by 5 bases and J by 5 bases, with 15 bases between the two germline ends. The chain's CDR3 is CASSKKVFGETQYF. In DNA form, the CDR3 reads TGTGCCAGCAGTAAAAAGGTGTTCGGGGAGACCCAGTACTTC.

The gene calls are TRBV30 and TRBJ2-7; 16 nucleotides match TRBD2. In germline, CDR1 is GTSNPN, CDR2 SVGIG (reference sequence). Losses at the gene ends were 5 bases for V and 5 bases for J; bases not matched to a gene: 9. The CDR3 is made up of 16 amino acids. CDR3 coding DNA: TGTGCCTGGGCGCCGGGACTAGCGGGAGGGCCCGACGAGCAGTACTTC. This encodes CAWAPGLAGGPDEQYF. The whole variable domain, remainder taken from reference TRBV30 and TRBJ2-7, is SQTIHQWPATLVQPVGSPLSLECTVEGTSNPNLYWYRQAAGRGLQLLFYSVGIGQISSEVPQNLSASRPQDRQFILSSKKLLLSDSGFYLCAWAPGLAGGPDEQYFGPGTRLTVT.

This clone was seen once. The chain combines TRBV20-1 with TRBJ2-5; D not certain. This CDR3 is built from 9 residues. The germline V gene encodes CDR1 DFQATT and CDR2 SNEGSKA (reference sequence). In DNA form, the CDR3 reads TGCATAAACTCCAAGACCCAGTACTTC. Its translation: CINSKTQYF.

This clone appeared a single time. The CDR3 DNA follows: TGTGCCAGCAGTTTATGGGACAGGGCTGGGGCCAACGTCCTGACTTTC. It codes for CASSLWDRAGANVLTF. The chain couples TRBV27 to TRBJ2-6, with 9 bases that match TRBD1. The CDR3 has 16 amino acids. Per the germline V gene, CDR1 is MNHEY and CDR2 is SMNVEV (reference sequence). Germline trimming cut 1 base from V and 2 bases from J; bases unmatched to any gene: 0.

The chain joins TRBV6-5 to TRBJ2-7, with 8 bases that match TRBD1. CDR1 and CDR2 from the germline V gene are MNHEY and SVGAGI. The V segment lost 4 bases and the J segment 1 base; nucleotides outside the gene matches: 9. The length of the CDR3 is 16 residues. The CDR3 nucleotides read TGTGCCAGCAGTTCTATCTGGGACAGGTGTTCCTACGAGCAGTACTTC. This sequence encodes CASSSIWDRCSYEQYF.

Note on this clone: A junction boundary mismatches the germline segment, possibly from a read error. The rearrangement uses TRBV7-3 and TRBJ2-3, with 7 positions matching TRBD2. Germline lookup yields CDR1 SGHTA and CDR2 FQGTGA. This CDR3 is 15 amino acids long. The CDR3 sequence: CASPATQTSTDAQYF. DNA for the CDR3: TGTGCCAGCCCTGCCACCCAGACTAGCACAGATGCGCAGTATTTT.

The V call is TRBV4-3, the J call TRBJ2-1; 9 nucleotides line up with TRBD1. J gave up 5 bases and V 1 base, and 0 bases lay outside the gene matches. CDR1 is LGHNA, CDR2 YSLEER, per germline. The length of the CDR3 is 14 residues. The CDR3 protein is CASSQGDRDNEQFF. The CDR3 DNA is TGCGCCAGCAGCCAAGGGGACAGGGACAATGAGCAGTTCTTC.

As concerns this clone: Different DNA sequences within this sample yield the same CDR3. CDR3 sequence: CASSLGGEKLFF. In DNA, the CDR3 is TGTGCCAGCAGTTTAGGAGGGGAAAAACTGTTTTTT. The chain joins TRBV27 to TRBJ1-4; no reliable D call. The CDR3 sequence is 12 residues long. CDR1 MNHEY and CDR2 SMNVEV come from the germline V gene (reference sequence). The ends were cut back, 2 bases at V and 8 bases at J, with 6 bases in the middle.

The rearrangement uses TRBV11-2 and TRBJ1-4; 7 bases map to TRBD1. Trimming cost V 4 bases and J 6 bases; bases outside gene matches: 5. The CDR3 sequence is 14 residues long. CDR1 and CDR2 (germline): SGHAT, FQNNGV. CDR3 amino acids: CASSWDRRDEKLFF. The CDR3 nucleotides read TGTGCCAGCAGCTGGGACAGACGGGATGAAAAACTGTTTTTT.

This chain joins TRBV9 and TRBJ2-5; weak D call: TRBD1 (5 bases). Trimming took 0 bases from V and 5 from J, leaving 14 bases between them. The germline V gene encodes CDR1 SGDLS and CDR2 YYNGEE. The CDR3 is 15 residues long. CDR3 sequence: CASSVGVRDGETQYF. The DNA of the CDR3 is TGTGCCAGCAGCGTAGGGGTCAGGGATGGGGAGACCCAGTACTTC.

The chain carries TRBV9 and TRBJ2-1, with 13 bases that match TRBD2. After removal of 3 bases from V and 0 bases from J, the junction contained 9 bases not matched to a gene. The CDR3 extends over 19 amino acids. The germline V gene has CDR1 SGDLS and CDR2 YYNGEE. Written as DNA, the CDR3 is TGTGCCAGCAGCGCCGCCGGGACTAGCGGGACCTCCTCCTACAATGAGCAGTTCTTC. Protein product: CASSAAGTSGTSSYNEQFF.